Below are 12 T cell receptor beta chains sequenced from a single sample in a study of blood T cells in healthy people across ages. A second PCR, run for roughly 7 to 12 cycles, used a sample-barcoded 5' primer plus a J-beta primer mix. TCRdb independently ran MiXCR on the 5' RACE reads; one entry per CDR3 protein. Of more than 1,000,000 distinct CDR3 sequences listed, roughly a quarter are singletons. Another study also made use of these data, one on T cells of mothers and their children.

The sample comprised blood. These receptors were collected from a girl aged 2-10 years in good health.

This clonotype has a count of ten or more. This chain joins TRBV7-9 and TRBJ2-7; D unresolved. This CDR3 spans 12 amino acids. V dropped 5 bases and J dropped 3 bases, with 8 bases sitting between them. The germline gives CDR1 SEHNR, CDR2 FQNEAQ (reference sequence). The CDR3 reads CASSPDNYEQYF. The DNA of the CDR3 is TGTGCCAGCAGCCCTGACAACTACGAGCAGTACTTC.

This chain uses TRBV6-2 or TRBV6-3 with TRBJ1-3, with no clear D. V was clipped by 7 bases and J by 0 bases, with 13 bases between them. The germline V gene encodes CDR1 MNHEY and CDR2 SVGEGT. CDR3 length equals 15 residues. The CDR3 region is CASTVEAISGNTIYF. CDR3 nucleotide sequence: TGTGCCAGCACCGTGGAGGCCATCTCTGGAAACACCATATATTTT.

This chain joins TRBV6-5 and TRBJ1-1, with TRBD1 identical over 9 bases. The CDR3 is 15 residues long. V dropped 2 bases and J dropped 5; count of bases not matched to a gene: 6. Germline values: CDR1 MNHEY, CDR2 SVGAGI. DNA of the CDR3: TGTGCCAGCAGTTACGAACAGGGGGCGCGGACTGAAGCTTTCTTT. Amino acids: CASSYEQGARTEAFF.

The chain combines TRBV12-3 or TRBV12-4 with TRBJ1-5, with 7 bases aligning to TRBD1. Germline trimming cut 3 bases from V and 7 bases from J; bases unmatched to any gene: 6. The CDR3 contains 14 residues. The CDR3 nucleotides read TGTGCCAGCAGTTTTTCAGGGGGGGGACAGCCCCAGCATTTT. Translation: CASSFSGGGQPQHF.

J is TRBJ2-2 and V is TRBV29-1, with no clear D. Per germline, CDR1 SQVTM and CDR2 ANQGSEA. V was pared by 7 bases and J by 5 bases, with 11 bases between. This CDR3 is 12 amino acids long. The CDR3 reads CSAQVGTGELFF. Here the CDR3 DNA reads TGCAGCGCCCAAGTGGGGACCGGGGAGCTGTTTTTT.

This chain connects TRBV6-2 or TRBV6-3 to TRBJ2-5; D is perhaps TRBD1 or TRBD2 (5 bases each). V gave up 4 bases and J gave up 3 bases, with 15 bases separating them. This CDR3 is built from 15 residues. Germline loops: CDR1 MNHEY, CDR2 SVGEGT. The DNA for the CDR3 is TGTGCCAGCAGTTTCGGGGCTCGAGGAAAAGAGACCCAGTACTTC. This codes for CASSFGARGKETQYF.

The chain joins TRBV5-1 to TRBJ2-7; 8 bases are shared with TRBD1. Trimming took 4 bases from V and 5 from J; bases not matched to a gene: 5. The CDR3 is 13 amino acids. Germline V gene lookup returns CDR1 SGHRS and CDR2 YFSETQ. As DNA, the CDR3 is TGCGCCAGCAGCGAGGGACAGGAGAACGAGCAGTACTTC. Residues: CASSEGQENEQYF.

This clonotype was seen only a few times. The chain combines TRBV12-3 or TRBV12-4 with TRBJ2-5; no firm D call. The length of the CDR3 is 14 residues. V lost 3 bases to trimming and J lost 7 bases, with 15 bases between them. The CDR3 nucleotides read TGTGCCAGCAGTTTCCGAGTCGCCGGAGTGACCCAGTACTTC. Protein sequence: CASSFRVAGVTQYF.

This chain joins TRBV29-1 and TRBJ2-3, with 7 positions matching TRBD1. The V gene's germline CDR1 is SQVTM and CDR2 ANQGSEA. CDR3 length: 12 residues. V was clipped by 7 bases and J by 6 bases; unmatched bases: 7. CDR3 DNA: TGCAGCGACCTCGACAGGGATGATACGCAGTATTTT. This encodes CSDLDRDDTQYF.

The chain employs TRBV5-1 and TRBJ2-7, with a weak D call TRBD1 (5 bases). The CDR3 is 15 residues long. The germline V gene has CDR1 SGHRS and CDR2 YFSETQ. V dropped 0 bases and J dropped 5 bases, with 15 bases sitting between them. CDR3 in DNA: TGCGCCAGCAGCTTGGGGTCAGGGTCGGACAACGAGCAGTACTTC. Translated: CASSLGSGSDNEQYF.

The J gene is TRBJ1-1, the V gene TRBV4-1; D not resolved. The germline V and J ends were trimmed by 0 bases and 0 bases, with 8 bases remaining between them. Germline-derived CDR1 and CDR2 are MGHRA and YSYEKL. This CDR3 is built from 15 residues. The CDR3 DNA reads TGCGCCAGCAGCCAAGAAGCGGTCTTGAACACTGAAGCTTTCTTT. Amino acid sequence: CASSQEAVLNTEAFF.

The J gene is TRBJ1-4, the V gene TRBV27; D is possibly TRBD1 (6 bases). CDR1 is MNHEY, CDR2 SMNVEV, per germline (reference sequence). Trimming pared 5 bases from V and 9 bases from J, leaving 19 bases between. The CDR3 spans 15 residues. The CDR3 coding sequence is TGTGCCAGCAGTACCATGGGGGGCAGCGGTCAAAAACTGTTTTTT. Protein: CASSTMGGSGQKLFF.